The subject of this entry is one T cell receptor (beta chain). Its antigen is as yet unknown. The data originate from a study of identical twins. The study, taken as a whole, reports: Shared out-of-frame alpha sequences (those common to twins) showed excess low generation probability. Fewer insertions were carried by abundant cord blood beta clonotypes, but none was seen in memory repertoires.

Germline CDR1 and CDR2: MNHEY and SVGEGT. The V end was cut by 5 bases, the J end by 10 bases, with 12 bases between. This CDR3 is built from 12 residues. TCRdb re-called the 5' RACE reads through MiXCR, storing one row per CDR3 protein. The repertoire holds 450,000 or so distinct CDR3 sequences, with 11% to 15% as singletons. These data were also reused for a study on yellow fever vaccine responses in identical twins.

This chain uses TRBV6-2 or TRBV6-3 with TRBJ2-1, with D unclear. The material sequenced was CD4+ T cells sorted from blood. The clonotype originates from a woman younger than 30 in good health. The chain's CDR3 is CASSSPHGEQFF. The CDR3 coding sequence is TGTGCCAGCAGTAGCCCCCACGGGGAGCAGTTCTTC.